What follows are 10 T cell receptor beta chains derived from one specimen sequenced in a study of PD-1 blockade in classical Hodgkin lymphoma. There was relapse after autologous stem cell transplantation in every patient, and there was variation in brentuximab vedotin exposure. The repertoire was sequenced with immunoSEQ multiplex PCR; TCRdb's copy has only in-frame clones and lacks some. The table has over 60,000 clones, 60% to 80% seen once. Sequencing used peripheral blood mononuclear cells (PBMCs), obtained before the second cycle of nivolumab. The receptors here all came from a human donor with classical Hodgkin lymphoma.

The chain has TRBV7-9 and TRBJ2-2, with D perhaps TRBD1 or TRBD2 (5 bases each). The germline V gene has CDR1 SEHNR and CDR2 FQNEAQ (reference sequence). This CDR3 has 14 residues. Trimming took off 1 base at V and 6 bases at J, with 9 bases between the two ends. The CDR3 region has the DNA TGTGCCAGCAGCTTAGAACAGGAGGCCGGGGAGCTGTTTTTT. Amino acids: CASSLEQEAGELFF.

The V call is TRBV5-1, the J call TRBJ2-3; a weak D match, TRBD1 (6 bases). The ends were cut back, 4 bases at V and 6 bases at J, with 24 bases in the middle. Germline V lookup: CDR1 SGHRS, CDR2 YFSETQ. The CDR3 consists of 17 residues. This CDR3 reads CASSPTGTRDPLDTQYF. CDR3 sequence (DNA): TGCGCCAGCAGCCCTACCGGGACACGGGATCCGTTGGATACGCAGTATTTT.

The V gene is TRBV5-1, the J gene TRBJ1-1; D gene ambiguous. The CDR3 loop spans 15 amino acids. Trimming left V 0 bases short and J 0 bases short, with 9 bases between. Germline V lookup: CDR1 SGHRS, CDR2 YFSETQ. This CDR3 reads CASSLEGGVNTEAFF. The CDR3 DNA sequence: TGCGCCAGCAGCTTGGAAGGTGGCGTGAACACTGAAGCTTTCTTT.

In this sample, this clone turned up a few times. Other nucleotide sequences from this sample produce the same CDR3. The gene calls are TRBV9 and TRBJ1-1; D not certain. V was shortened by 4 bases and J by 0 bases, with 10 bases between the two germline ends. Germline V CDR1 and CDR2: SGDLS, YYNGEE. This CDR3 has 14 amino acids. CDR3 coding DNA: TGTGCCAGCAGCCAAGGACGGTTGAACACTGAAGCTTTCTTT. Amino acids: CASSQGRLNTEAFF.

The chain links TRBV9 to TRBJ1-1, with 8 positions matching TRBD1. Germline CDR1 SGDLS, CDR2 YYNGEE. The CDR3 is 15 residues long. V was clipped by 3 bases and J by 1 base; unmatched bases: 5. The CDR3 DNA follows: TGTGCCAGCAGCGCCCACGGGACAGGGAACACTGAAGCTTTCTTT. This encodes CASSAHGTGNTEAFF.

The V call is TRBV6-6, the J call TRBJ2-7; unclear D gene. This CDR3 is 13 amino acids long. Germline CDR1 MNHNY, CDR2 SVGAGI (reference sequence). V lost 4 bases and J 3 bases, leaving 10 bases between the germline ends. The DNA for the CDR3 is TGTGCCAGCAGTTTGGTACACAACTACGAGCAGTACTTC. Amino acids: CASSLVHNYEQYF.

On this clone: At one of its ends the junction is not consistent with the germline gene, which may arise from a read error. The V gene is TRBV15, the J gene TRBJ2-7; D call uncertain. Germline CDR1 reads LNHNV; CDR2 reads YYDKDF (reference sequence). The CDR3 has 12 residues. The CDR3 DNA follows: TGTGCCACCAGCTTAAGGTCCTCCGAGCAGTACTTC. It encodes CATSLRSSEQYF.

The rearrangement links TRBV15 to TRBJ1-5; TRBD1 might be the D (6 bases). CDR3 length: 16 residues. V lost 5 bases, J lost 1 base, and 15 bases lay in between. Germline-derived CDR1 and CDR2 are LNHNV and YYDKDF (reference sequence). The chain's CDR3 is CATSPDSRRSNQPQHF. For the CDR3, the DNA is TGTGCCACCAGCCCGGACAGTCGTCGGAGCAATCAGCCCCAGCATTTT.

The chain couples TRBV7-6 to TRBJ2-7; 7 bases agree with TRBD1. CDR1 and CDR2 (germline): SGHVS, FNYEAQ. The CDR3 has 13 amino acids. V gave up 3 bases and J gave up 2 bases; unmatched junction bases: 1. The CDR3 bases are TGTGCCAGCAGCTTGACAGGGACCTACGAGCAGTACTTC. Protein product: CASSLTGTYEQYF. The whole variable domain, filled in from reference TRBV7-6 and TRBJ2-7, reads GAGVSQSPRYKVTKRGQDVALRCDPISGHVSLYWYRQALGQGPEFLTYFNYEAQQDKSGLPNDRFSAERPEGSISTLTIQRTEQRDSAMYRCASSLTGTYEQYFGPGTRLTVT.

The rearrangement links TRBV5-4 to TRBJ1-4; D unclear. This CDR3 spans 14 amino acids. Germline-derived CDR1 and CDR2 are SGHNT and YYREEE (reference sequence). V was cut by 4 bases and J by 5 bases, with 12 bases left in between. CDR3 sequence: CASSLDGGNEKLFF. The CDR3 coding sequence is TGTGCCAGCAGCCTGGACGGAGGAAATGAAAAACTGTTTTTT.